Listed below are T cell receptor beta chains from one sample, sequenced in a study of CD8+ T cells in alopecia areata. Profiling relied on immunoSEQ multiplex PCR, and the TCRdb table lists in-frame clones only, not all of them. In the table there are about 200,000 clones, 58% of which are singletons. Sequencing was performed on CD4+ T cells sorted from blood, taken at week 24, from a patient treated with tofacitinib. All receptors derive from a human donor with alopecia areata. Each CDR3 is given with its conserved first and last residue. The D gene is left open where the match is weak. Where a row states a size, it is once, few, many or the class of an expanded clone; other rows omit it.

clone_size	j_call	v_call	d_call	cdr3_aa
-	TRBJ2-7	TRBV5-6	TRBD1	CASSAGTGVIYEQYF
-	TRBJ1-2	TRBV29-1	-	CSTGGEGYTF
few	TRBJ2-3	TRBV7-2	TRBD2	CASSSRTSGLQDTQYF
-	TRBJ1-5	TRBV29-1	-	CSVEGQGNQPQHF
-	TRBJ1-5	TRBV28	TRBD1	CASNEPGQGQHF
-	TRBJ1-2	TRBV7-2	TRBD1	CASSLGTADGYTF
-	TRBJ2-5	TRBV27	-	CASSLQGIRGETQYF
-	TRBJ2-5	TRBV7-2	TRBD1	CASSFDRDSVETQYF
few	TRBJ1-6	TRBV15	TRBD1	CATQDRGNSPLHF
-	TRBJ1-5	TRBV6-5	TRBD1	CASEVKGGLRQPQHF
-	TRBJ1-6	TRBV27	-	CASSLLGASESPLHF
-	TRBJ2-3	TRBV29-1	TRBD1	CSAPDRGHHTDTQYF
-	TRBJ2-7	TRBV7-2	TRBD1	CASSRQGAYEQYF
-	TRBJ1-5	TRBV18	TRBD1	CASSPRDRLYQPQHF
-	TRBJ2-5	TRBV6-5	-	CASSYRGQNAETQYF
-	TRBJ1-2	TRBV7-2	TRBD1	CASSPYRGHYGYTF
-	TRBJ2-5	TRBV7-2	-	CASSLVPGTKQETQYF
-	TRBJ2-3	TRBV5-1	-	CASILGADSTDTQYF
-	TRBJ2-2	TRBV6-5	-	CASSYASLRNTGELFF
few	TRBJ2-3	TRBV4-3	-	CASSQSRETDTQYF
-	TRBJ1-5	TRBV11-2	-	CASSLSGYSNQPQHF
-	TRBJ2-1	TRBV30	-	CAWNRVDPEQFF
-	TRBJ1-4	TRBV4-3	-	CASSQSFGRESRKLFF
-	TRBJ2-3	TRBV6-6	-	CASEGSDTQYF
few	TRBJ1-6	TRBV15	-	CATSGSYNSPLHF
-	TRBJ2-7	TRBV29-1	-	CSVDWGSNYEQYF
-	TRBJ2-5	TRBV5-1	TRBD1	CASSTDRSQETQYF
few	TRBJ2-3	TRBV14	-	CASSPRLGDTQYF
once	TRBJ2-5	TRBV28	TRBD2	CASSLTGGKTQYF
-	TRBJ2-1	TRBV30	TRBD2	CAWTSGDNEQFF
-	TRBJ1-1	TRBV7-9	-	CASSLQGALNTEAFF
once	TRBJ2-5	TRBV19	-	CASSMRAAVPETQYF
-	TRBJ2-1	TRBV9	-	CASSVADGYEQFF
-	TRBJ2-1	TRBV7-9	TRBD2	CASSPRLAGRGFNNEQFF
-	TRBJ2-7	TRBV2	-	CASTAAYPYEQYF
-	TRBJ2-7	TRBV5-1	TRBD1	CASSLVQGANYEQYF
-	TRBJ2-3	TRBV5-5	-	CASSLNRASTDTQYF
-	TRBJ2-5	TRBV7-2	-	CASSLEQWETQYF
few	TRBJ2-5	TRBV5-6	-	CASSLTGWETQYF
-	TRBJ2-1	TRBV18	-	CASSPGTRNDNEQFF